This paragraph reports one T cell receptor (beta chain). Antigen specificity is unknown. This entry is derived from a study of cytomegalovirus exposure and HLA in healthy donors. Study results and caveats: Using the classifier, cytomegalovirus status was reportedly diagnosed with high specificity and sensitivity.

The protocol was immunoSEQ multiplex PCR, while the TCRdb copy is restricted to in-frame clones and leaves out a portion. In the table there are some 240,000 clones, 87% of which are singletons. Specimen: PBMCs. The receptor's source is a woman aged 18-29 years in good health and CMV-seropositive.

The CDR3 here is CASRPGQSATNEKLFF. CDR3 sequence (DNA): TGCGCCAGCAGGCCGGGACAGAGTGCAACTAATGAAAAACTGTTTTTT. The rearrangement joins TRBV5-1 to TRBJ1-4; the match to TRBD1 covers 7 bases. V was clipped by 5 bases and J by 0 bases; unmatched bases: 7. The germline V gene has CDR1 SGHRS and CDR2 YFSETQ. The CDR3 runs to 16 residues.